This TCR beta chain was documented in a study of PD-L1 blockade in urothelial cancer. Looking at the study overall: The study started patients on atezolizumab at some point between 2013 and 2014, giving 1,200 mg intravenously every 3 weeks. About 90% of the roughly 29 patients were men who had bladder-origin urothelial cancer.

Germline V gene sequence: CDR1 LNHDA, CDR2 SQIVND (reference sequence). The CDR3 totals 19 residues. V was cut by 3 bases and J by 2 bases, with 25 bases left in between. The time point is: peripheral blood 6 weeks after treatment start. Patients each gave 1 to 8 samples, pretreatment and on-treatment. Profiled with immunoSEQ multiplex PCR; TCRdb holds only in-frame clones, not every one. The table includes tens of thousands of clones, 85% to 95% detected once. The source is an elderly woman with urothelial cancer. This chain links TRBV19 with TRBJ1-2; a possible D gene is TRBD1 (5 bases). Sequenced material: PBMCs, taken around atezolizumab (anti-PD-L1) treatment. CDR3 nucleotides: TGTGCCAGTAGTATTGGGTCGTCGGTTGGGGCAGCAGCAAACTATGGCTACACCTTC. Translating it yields CASSIGSSVGAAANYGYTF.